These 2 T cell receptor beta chains share one sample of origin, sequenced in a study of blood T cell repertoires in COVID-19. Measured with immunoSEQ multiplex PCR; TCRdb has only the in-frame clones, and not every one. Of about 220,000 clones listed, 82% are singletons. Source material: peripheral blood. All receptors come from a woman at least 80 years old with acute or convalescent COVID-19.

This clone has just one count. The V and J genes are TRBV18 and TRBJ2-3; TRBD2 matches 9 bases. CDR3 size: 18 residues. Germline V gene sequence: CDR1 KGHSH, CDR2 LQKENI. With 3 bases clipped from V and 0 bases from J, the junction kept 10 bases outside the gene matches. CDR3 sequence reads: CASSPGLAGASSTDTQYF. The DNA of the CDR3 is TGTGCCAGCTCACCGGGTTTAGCGGGGGCCTCTAGCACAGATACGCAGTATTTT.

This chain links TRBV12-3 or TRBV12-4 with TRBJ1-2; D gene unclear. V dropped 5 bases and J dropped 8 bases, with 15 bases sitting between them. The length of the CDR3 is 13 residues. This CDR3 is CASSAASGRGYTF. CDR3 coding DNA: TGTGCCAGCAGTGCCGCCTCGGGGAGGGGCTACACCTTC.